This section outlines one TCR beta chain sequence together with its context. Its cognate antigen is unknown. UMIs were added to TCR cDNA along with a universal primer site when it was made by 5'RACE template switching. TCRdb itself ran the 5' RACE reads through MiXCR, one entry per CDR3 protein. The data contain 250,000 to 350,000 distinct CDR3 sequences, roughly 8.7% of them singletons. The sample comes from a study of T cells after yellow fever vaccination. Findings and caveats of the study: The booster saw the reappearance of most primary-vaccination clones (more than 95% CD4, 80% to 90% CD8).

The CDR3 spans 16 residues. Germline lookup yields CDR1 SNHLY and CDR2 FYNNEI. J was trimmed by 9 bases and V by 6 bases; bases with no gene match: 10. The chain joins TRBV2 to TRBJ2-1, with 14 positions matching TRBD2. The sample here was CD4+ T cells sorted from PBMCs, taken 5 days after the yellow fever booster vaccination. The sequence came from a man between 18 and 29 years old who received the YFV17D yellow fever vaccine. Written as DNA, the CDR3 is TGTGCCAGCAGCTTTCGGACTAGCGGGGGGCGAGGTGAGCAGTTCTTC. Amino acids: CASSFRTSGGRGEQFF.